Below are 21 T cell receptor beta chains sequenced from a single sample in a study of T cells in Graves' hyperthyroidism and ophthalmopathy. Using RNA transcripts as the source, TCR beta CDR3 regions were amplified. First-round RT-PCR targeting the TCR CDR3 was performed with the HTBI primer set. One entry per CDR3 protein results from TCRdb running MiXCR on the multiplex PCR reads. The sample includes approximately 200,000 distinct CDR3 sequences, approximately 20% of them seen just once. Source material: blood. The receptor set was obtained from a man between 40 and 49 years old with Graves' hyperthyroidism.

This clonotype was seen a handful of times. The rearrangement joins TRBV7-6 to TRBJ2-7; D may match TRBD1 or TRBD2 (5 bases each). This CDR3 is 15 amino acids long. CDR1 is SGHVS and CDR2 is FNYEAQ in the germline V gene. V was pared by 5 bases and J by 3 bases, with 17 bases between. The CDR3 reads CASSPGASRYYEQYF. CDR3 DNA sequence: TGTGCCAGCAGCCCTGGGGCTAGCAGATACTACGAGCAGTACTTC. Filled out from reference TRBV7-6 and TRBJ2-7, the complete variable domain reads GAGVSQSPRYKVTKRGQDVALRCDPISGHVSLYWYRQALGQGPEFLTYFNYEAQQDKSGLPNDRFSAERPEGSISTLTIQRTEQRDSAMYRCASSPGASRYYEQYFGPGTRLTVT.

The chain joins TRBV7-2 to TRBJ1-2; D is perhaps TRBD1 (5 bases). The CDR3 contains 13 residues. Trimming left V 6 bases short and J 8 bases short, with 16 bases between. Germline CDR1 and CDR2: SGHTA and FQGNSA. CDR3 residues: CASRLEQGRGYTF. CDR3 nucleotides: TGTGCCAGCAGACTAGAGCAGGGCCGGGGCTACACCTTC.

The gene calls are TRBV20-1 and TRBJ2-3, with TRBD2 identical over 11 bases. This CDR3 comprises 17 residues. Germline V CDR1 and CDR2: DFQATT, SNEGSKA (reference sequence). J gave up 5 bases and V 0 bases, and 10 bases lay outside the gene matches. This CDR3 reads CSARDDGSGGAVDTQYF. CDR3 DNA: TGCAGTGCTAGAGATGACGGTAGCGGGGGGGCCGTAGATACGCAGTATTTT.

The CDR3 nucleotides are TGTGCCAGCAGCTTGACAGGGGGTCCTGGAAACACCATATATTTT. Translation: CASSLTGGPGNTIYF. The V gene is TRBV9, the J gene TRBJ1-3; 9 bases match TRBD1. The CDR3 extends over 15 amino acids. After removal of 4 bases from V and 2 bases from J, the junction contained 4 bases not matched to a gene. The V gene's germline CDR1 is SGDLS and CDR2 YYNGEE.

This chain joins TRBV7-9 and TRBJ1-6; D possibly corresponds to TRBD1 (6 bases). Germline-derived CDR1 and CDR2 are SEHNR and FQNEAQ (reference sequence). The CDR3 covers 14 residues. The germline V and J ends were trimmed by 4 bases and 7 bases, with 11 bases remaining between them. The CDR3 is CASSSSRGNSPLHF. The DNA for the CDR3 is TGTGCCAGCAGCTCCTCAAGGGGGAATTCACCCCTCCACTTT.

With respect to this clonotype: A much larger clonotype is one base distant, so this may be a read error. The conserved closing phenylalanine or tryptophan is absent in this CDR3, likely reflecting a read error. The genes are TRBV20-1 and TRBJ1-2; 8 bases match TRBD1. V lost 1 base to trimming and J lost 2 bases; unmatched junction nucleotides: 0. CDR3 length: 13 amino acids. Germline CDR1 DFQATT, CDR2 SNEGSKA (reference sequence). In DNA form, the CDR3 reads TGCAGTGCTAGAGGACAGGGGAACTATGGCTACACCCTC. It codes for CSARGQGNYGYTL.

This clonotype was seen ten or more times. The chain is built from TRBV3-1 and TRBJ1-5, with a possible D match to TRBD1 (6 bases). Trimming left V 0 bases short and J 6 bases short, with 9 bases between. Per germline, CDR1 LGHDT and CDR2 YNNKEL (reference sequence). The CDR3 extends over 14 amino acids. CDR3: CASSQERGVQPQHF. The CDR3 bases are TGTGCCAGCAGCCAAGAGAGGGGGGTTCAGCCCCAGCATTTT.

This clonotype was seen ten or more times. V usage is TRBV20-1 and J usage is TRBJ2-1; 8 nucleotides match TRBD2. V was clipped by 6 bases and J by 8 bases; unmatched bases: 6. The CDR3 spans 12 residues. From germline, CDR1 is DFQATT and CDR2 SNEGSKA (reference sequence). The DNA of the CDR3 is TGCAGTGCCAGGACTAGCAACGATGAGCAGTTCTTC. The encoded protein is CSARTSNDEQFF.

Ten or more counts support this clonotype. The chain recombines TRBV5-6 with TRBJ2-5, with D perhaps being TRBD1 or TRBD2 (5 bases each). CDR3 size: 14 residues. Looked up from germline, CDR1 is SGHDT and CDR2 is YYEEEE. V was trimmed by 4 bases and J by 2 bases, leaving 12 bases between them. CDR3 nucleotides: TGTGCCAGCAGCCTTGGTGGGGGACAAGAGACCCAGTACTTC. Encoded protein: CASSLGGGQETQYF.

This clonotype showed up just a few times. The V call is TRBV9, the J call TRBJ2-3, with a weak D call TRBD1 (5 bases). The V end lost 4 bases, the J end lost 5 bases, and 14 bases lay between the germline ends. Germline V CDR1 and CDR2: SGDLS, YYNGEE. The CDR3 totals 14 residues. Here the CDR3 DNA reads TGTGCCAGCAGCCCAACAGGAGTCCGAGATACGCAGTATTTT. Translated, it gives CASSPTGVRDTQYF.

This clonotype was seen a handful of times. The J gene is TRBJ2-5, the V gene TRBV4-3; D might be TRBD1 (5 bases). This CDR3 is 14 amino acids long. CDR1 and CDR2 from the germline V gene are LGHNA and YSLEER. Deletions cut 0 bases from V and 4 bases from J, with 9 bases between. CDR3 sequence reads: CASSQEAGRETQYF. In nucleotides, the CDR3 is TGCGCCAGCAGCCAAGAGGCAGGGCGAGAGACCCAGTACTTC.

The chain combines TRBV4-3 with TRBJ1-6; 7 nucleotides agree with TRBD1. The V segment lost 4 bases and the J segment 8 bases; nucleotides outside the gene matches: 8. The CDR3 runs 15 residues. The germline V gene has CDR1 LGHNA and CDR2 YSLEER. The CDR3 loop reads CASSRAQGGDSPLHF. The CDR3, as DNA: TGCGCCAGCAGCCGAGCCCAGGGGGGGGATTCACCCCTCCACTTT.

The V call is TRBV29-1, the J call TRBJ2-1; possible D gene TRBD2, 5 bases. The ends were cut back, 2 bases at V and 10 bases at J, with 27 bases in the middle. This CDR3 is 17 amino acids long. CDR1 is SQVTM, CDR2 ANQGSEA, per germline. As DNA, the CDR3 is TGCAGCGTTGAAACCCCCGAGGGCGGAGGATTGTTGGGGGAGCAGTTCTTC. Amino acids: CSVETPEGGGLLGEQFF.

The chain recombines TRBV7-2 with TRBJ2-7; no clear D. The ends were cut back, 4 bases at V and 5 bases at J, with 6 bases in the middle. CDR3 size: 11 residues. Germline V gives CDR1 SGHTA, CDR2 FQGNSA. CDR3: CASSSGDEQYF. CDR3 bases: TGTGCCAGCAGCTCAGGAGACGAGCAGTACTTC.

Notes on this clonotype: This may stem from a read error, because a much larger clone lies one nucleotide away. The genes are TRBV11-2 and TRBJ1-2; perhaps TRBD1 as D (6 bases). The V gene lost 5 bases and the J gene lost 8 bases, with 15 bases spanning the gap. There are 13 residues in the CDR3. CDR1 and CDR2 from the germline V gene are SGHAT and FQNNGV. This CDR3 is CASSLYRVQGYTF. The CDR3 DNA sequence: TGTGCCAGCAGCCTCTACAGGGTTCAGGGCTACACCTTC.

This clonotype was found a few times. The rearrangement links TRBV25-1 to TRBJ1-1, with a tentative D call TRBD1 (6 bases). Germline CDR1 is MGHDK and CDR2 is SYGVNS. This CDR3 has 11 amino acids. Trimming left V 11 bases short and J 1 base short, with 8 bases between. CDR3 in amino acids: CASGANTEAFF. CDR3 bases: TGTGCCTCGGGGGCGAACACTGAAGCTTTCTTT.

This clonotype appeared a few times. This chain links TRBV6-4 with TRBJ1-5; D unresolved. This CDR3 has 12 residues. Germline lookup yields CDR1 MRHNA and CDR2 SNTAGT. V lost 8 bases to trimming and J lost 3 bases, with 8 bases between them. The CDR3 protein is CASPRLNQPQHF. CDR3 nucleotide sequence: TGTGCCAGCCCTCGACTCAATCAGCCCCAGCATTTT.

Ten or more counts support this clonotype. This chain uses TRBV5-1 with TRBJ2-1; D might be TRBD2 (5 bases). The CDR3 spans 16 residues. Germline V gene sequence: CDR1 SGHRS, CDR2 YFSETQ. V was clipped by 0 bases and J by 3 bases, with 13 bases between them. CDR3 coding DNA: TGCGCCAGCAGCTTGGTGGGCGGAGGAAGCTACAATGAGCAGTTCTTC. Protein: CASSLVGGGSYNEQFF.

The chain links TRBV20-1 to TRBJ2-7; 9 positions agree with TRBD1. This CDR3 spans 15 amino acids. Trimming took 5 bases from V and 2 from J; bases not matched to a gene: 10. Germline CDR1 reads DFQATT; CDR2 reads SNEGSKA (reference sequence). CDR3: CSALHPGQGTYEQYF. The CDR3 DNA is TGCAGTGCTCTGCACCCGGGACAGGGAACCTACGAGCAGTACTTC.

This rearrangement joins TRBV12-3 or TRBV12-4 to TRBJ1-6; D is perhaps TRBD1 (5 bases). V dropped 3 bases and J dropped 5 bases, with 11 bases sitting between them. This CDR3 region has 15 residues. The DNA for the CDR3 is TGTGCCAGCAGTTTTTGGCAGGGACATAATTCACCCCTCCACTTT. Translated, it gives CASSFWQGHNSPLHF.

The chain couples TRBV18 to TRBJ2-1; 13 bases agree with TRBD2. Germline V CDR1 and CDR2: KGHSH, LQKENI. The V and J ends lost 5 bases and 1 base, in that order; junction bases with no gene match: 5. The CDR3 totals 17 residues. Here the CDR3 reads CASSRTSGGGSYNEQFF. CDR3 in DNA: TGTGCCAGCTCAAGGACTAGCGGGGGTGGATCCTACAATGAGCAGTTCTTC.